These 20 T cell receptor beta chains came from one sample sequenced in a study of CD8+ T cells in alopecia areata (dated by TCRdb to 2017 to 2018). The library was prepared using the immunoSEQ multiplex PCR assay. RNA was extracted from all samples and reverse transcribed into cDNA as template for TCR sequencing. Imported from immuneACCESS, the table was reduced by TCRdb to in-frame sequences with V and J called. These copies leave out some clones; in studies compared against another copy, an unresolved V gene accounts for under half, and the cause of the remainder is not known. Here the sample has over 80,000 clones; around 44% occur a single time. The top ten hold 18% of the sample. The time point label on this specimen signifies: roughly 24 weeks on oral tofacitinib. The treatment or condition label here, explained by the study, means: oral pan-JAK inhibitor, 5-10 mg twice daily. Specimen: CD8+ T cells sorted from blood, collected at week 24, from a patient treated with tofacitinib. The receptors were sampled from a human donor with alopecia areata.

The chain carries TRBV7-2 and TRBJ2-5, with TRBD2 matching 8 bases. The V segment lost 4 bases and the J segment 0 bases; nucleotides outside the gene matches: 10. The germline gives CDR1 SGHTA, CDR2 FQGNSA. The CDR3 extends over 17 amino acids. CDR3 nucleotide sequence: TGTGCCAGCAGCTCCCCATTTACGGGAGGGCACCAAGAGACCCAGTACTTC. Translating it yields CASSSPFTGGHQETQYF.

This clone has a handful of counts. J is TRBJ1-5 and V is TRBV15; no definite D call. The CDR3 runs to 13 residues. CDR1 is LNHNV, CDR2 YYDKDF, per germline (reference sequence). V dropped 1 base and J dropped 2 bases, with 3 bases sitting between them. The DNA of the CDR3 is TGTGCCACCAGCAGAGGCGGCAATCAGCCCCAGCATTTT. Residues: CATSRGGNQPQHF.

The V and J genes are TRBV27 and TRBJ2-7; D might be TRBD1 (6 bases). This CDR3 comprises 13 residues. Trimming shortened V by 2 bases and J by 3 bases, and 8 bases separated the two germline ends. Per the germline V gene, CDR1 is MNHEY and CDR2 is SMNVEV (reference sequence). The CDR3 DNA sequence: TGTGCCAGCAGTTTAGGACAGAACTACGAGCAGTACTTC. It is translated as CASSLGQNYEQYF.

This clone appeared a few times. V usage is TRBV30 and J usage is TRBJ1-3, with D possibly TRBD1 on 5 matching bases. Germline V gene sequence: CDR1 GTSNPN, CDR2 SVGIG (reference sequence). V lost 1 base and J lost 2, with 6 bases in between. CDR3 size: 13 residues. The CDR3 is CAWSGGTGNTIYF. Here the CDR3 DNA reads TGTGCCTGGAGTGGGGGGACTGGAAACACCATATATTTT.

This clone appeared a few times. The chain uses TRBV9 and TRBJ2-7; 8 nucleotides agree with TRBD1. Germline CDR1 reads SGDLS; CDR2 reads YYNGEE. V was pared by 4 bases and J by 5 bases, with 17 bases of the junction left unmatched. The CDR3 consists of 17 residues. In DNA form, the CDR3 reads TGTGCCAGCAGCCCAACCCGCGGCGGGACAGGCTACCACGAGCAGTACTTC. Residues: CASSPTRGGTGYHEQYF.

This clone was observed a single time. The CDR3, as DNA: TGTGCCAGCAGTGGACGGGGGCAGGGCAATCAGCCCCAGCATTTT. Residues: CASSGRGQGNQPQHF. This chain joins TRBV27 and TRBJ1-5, with D possibly matching TRBD1 (6 bases). CDR1 is MNHEY, CDR2 SMNVEV, per germline (reference sequence). The V end lost 5 bases, the J end lost 2 bases, and 13 bases lay between the germline ends. The CDR3 is 15 residues long.

This chain connects TRBV11-2 to TRBJ2-3; D is uncertain. The germline CDR1 and CDR2 sequences are SGHAT and FQNNGV. V was shortened by 5 bases and J by 4 bases, with 16 bases between the two germline ends. CDR3 length: 15 amino acids. CDR3 nucleotides: TGTGCCAGCAGCCCAAACTCGAACGGCGCAGATACGCAGTATTTT. Protein sequence: CASSPNSNGADTQYF.

This chain uses TRBV9 with TRBJ2-5; 8 bases are a match to TRBD2. Germline V CDR1 and CDR2: SGDLS, YYNGEE. V was pared by 3 bases and J by 7 bases, with 8 bases of the junction left unmatched. This CDR3 contains 14 residues. Written as DNA, the CDR3 is TGTGCCAGCAGCGAAAGCGGGAGTATGGGGACCCAGTACTTC. Amino acids: CASSESGSMGTQYF.

The chain links TRBV29-1 to TRBJ2-2, with D uncertain. V was shortened by 6 bases and J by 8 bases, with 10 bases between the two germline ends. This CDR3 contains 11 residues. Germline CDR1 and CDR2: SQVTM and ANQGSEA. The CDR3 spells CSVWVRGELFF. CDR3 DNA sequence: TGCAGCGTCTGGGTCAGGGGGGAGCTGTTTTTT.

V is TRBV6-1 and J is TRBJ2-1; D might be TRBD2 (7 bases). The V end was cut by 3 bases, the J end by 4 bases, with 19 bases between. Germline CDR1 is MNHNS and CDR2 is SASEGT. The CDR3 contains 17 residues. The CDR3 loop reads CASSDEGGRINYNEQFF. The CDR3 nucleotides read TGTGCCAGCAGTGATGAGGGGGGGCGGATTAATTACAATGAGCAGTTCTTC.

V usage is TRBV9 and J usage is TRBJ2-1; possibly TRBD2 for D (6 bases). Germline V gene data show CDR1 as SGDLS and CDR2 as YYNGEE. The CDR3 has 14 amino acids. V dropped 2 bases and J dropped 6 bases, with 12 bases sitting between them. CDR3 protein: CASSVPIGGNEQFF. As DNA, the CDR3 is TGTGCCAGCAGCGTCCCCATCGGGGGCAATGAGCAGTTCTTC. Complete variable domain (other parts from reference TRBV9 and TRBJ2-1): DSGVTQTPKHLITATGQRVTLRCSPRSGDLSVYWYQQSLDQGLQFLIQYYNGEERAKGNILERFSAQQFPDLHSELNLSSLELGDSALYFCASSVPIGGNEQFFGPGTRLTVL.

The rearrangement links TRBV30 to TRBJ2-7, with D possibly being TRBD2 (5 bases). Deletions cut 0 bases from V and 5 bases from J, with 11 bases between. The germline gives CDR1 GTSNPN, CDR2 SVGIG (reference sequence). This CDR3 has 13 residues. CDR3 protein: CAWSVRDYHEQYF. CDR3 in DNA: TGTGCCTGGAGTGTACGAGACTACCACGAGCAGTACTTC. The variable domain in full, completed from reference TRBV30 and TRBJ2-7, reads SQTIHQWPATLVQPVGSPLSLECTVEGTSNPNLYWYRQAAGRGLQLLFYSVGIGQISSEVPQNLSASRPQDRQFILSSKKLLLSDSGFYLCAWSVRDYHEQYFGPGTRLTVT.

V usage is TRBV18 and J usage is TRBJ1-1, with D hard to call. CDR1 KGHSH and CDR2 LQKENI come from the germline V gene. This CDR3 is 14 amino acids long. Between the trimmed V and J ends, which lost 2 bases and 4 bases, there was a span of 11 bases. The CDR3, as DNA: TGTGCCAGCTCACCAGTAACTAGGAGCACTGAAGCTTTCTTT. As protein: CASSPVTRSTEAFF.

The chain joins TRBV7-9 to TRBJ2-5, with TRBD1 matching 7 bases. Per germline, CDR1 SEHNR and CDR2 FQNEAQ (reference sequence). The CDR3 sequence is 14 residues long. The V and J ends lost 5 bases and 1 base, in that order; junction bases with no gene match: 4. The CDR3 coding sequence is TGTGCCAGCAGCCCCCGGGACAGCCAAGAGACCCAGTACTTC. The encoded protein is CASSPRDSQETQYF.

This clone was counted once. The CDR3 DNA reads as TGTGCCTGGGGGGGGGCGACCTACGAGCAGTACTTC. The encoded protein is CAWGGATYEQYF. This chain uses TRBV30 with TRBJ2-7; tentatively, D is TRBD2 (7 bases). Looked up from germline, CDR1 is GTSNPN and CDR2 is SVGIG (reference sequence). The CDR3 length is 12 residues. V dropped 5 bases and J dropped 2 bases, with 10 bases sitting between them.

The chain links TRBV6-5 to TRBJ2-5; TRBD1 might be the D (5 bases). Germline-derived CDR1 and CDR2 are MNHEY and SVGAGI. Trimming removed 6 bases from V and 3 bases from J, with 8 bases in between. The CDR3 is made up of 12 amino acids. CDR3 nucleotides: TGTGCCAGCAGCGACAGAAAAGAGACCCAGTACTTC. It specifies CASSDRKETQYF.

The chain has TRBV4-1 and TRBJ2-2, with D possibly matching TRBD1 (6 bases). The V gene's germline CDR1 is MGHRA and CDR2 YSYEKL. This CDR3 has 15 residues. Trimming left V 0 bases short and J 4 bases short, with 9 bases between. The CDR3 nucleotides are TGCGCCAGCAGCCAAGAGAGGGGGTCCACCGGGGAGCTGTTTTTT. It codes for CASSQERGSTGELFF.

The CDR3 region is CASSPGGLWYEQYF. In DNA form, the CDR3 reads TGTGCCAGCAGCCCGGGAGGGTTATGGTACGAGCAGTACTTC. The V and J genes are TRBV9 and TRBJ2-5, with 8 bases aligning to TRBD2. The J call is doubtful: the DNA matches TRBJ2-7 better. This CDR3 comprises 14 residues. Germline V gene data show CDR1 as SGDLS and CDR2 as YYNGEE.

This clone has just a few counts. The J gene is TRBJ2-1, the V gene TRBV29-1; no definite D call. The V and J ends lost 4 bases and 9 bases respectively, with 13 bases between them. The germline CDR1 and CDR2 sequences are SQVTM and ANQGSEA. This CDR3 has 12 residues. The CDR3 here is CSVVRLDGEQFF. The CDR3 DNA follows: TGCAGCGTTGTCCGCTTGGACGGTGAGCAGTTCTTC.

This clone was counted only a few times. The V and J genes are TRBV6-5 and TRBJ1-2; the D is unclear. Germline lookup yields CDR1 MNHEY and CDR2 SVGAGI. The length of the CDR3 is 13 residues. V shed 5 bases and J shed 5 bases, with 12 bases lying between them. The CDR3 DNA reads TGTGCCAGCAGTCCCCGCCGGGAGTATGGCTACACCTTC. This gives the protein CASSPRREYGYTF.